This entry lists 14 T cell receptor beta chains sequenced from one sample in a study of shared clonotypes between healthy human individuals. Positive CCR7 selection of CD45RO-negative cells yielded the naive CD8 cells, and terminally differentiated effector memory CD45RA+ cells were excluded. The data were produced by immunoSEQ multiplex PCR, yet TCRdb's version contains in-frame clones alone and is incomplete. The data show about 2 million clones, about 95% seen once. The sequencing input was naive CD8+ T cells sorted from blood. All receptors derive from a man aged 18 to 29 in good health.

V is TRBV5-6 and J is TRBJ2-7; tentative D call: TRBD1 (6 bases). V lost 0 bases and J lost 5, with 12 bases in between. The CDR3 consists of 14 residues. Germline CDR1 and CDR2: SGHDT and YYEEEE. CDR3 DNA: TGTGCCAGCAGCTTGGGGACAGTTCCAGACGAGCAGTACTTC. Translation: CASSLGTVPDEQYF. Drawing the rest from reference TRBV5-6 and TRBJ2-7, the complete variable domain is DAGVTQSPTHLIKTRGQQVTLRCSPKSGHDTVSWYQQALGQGPQFIFQYYEEEERQRGNFPDRFSGHQFPNYSSELNVNALLLGDSALYLCASSLGTVPDEQYFGPGTRLTVT.

The rearrangement links TRBV14 to TRBJ1-1, with TRBD1 matching 12 bases. The CDR3 contains 16 residues. Germline V gives CDR1 SGHDN, CDR2 FVKESK. V lost 4 bases and J lost 11; bases outside the gene matches: 14. The CDR3 nucleotides are TGTGCCAGCAGCCCGGGACAGGGGGCGCCTCCAATAATGGCTTTCTTT. Its translation is CASSPGQGAPPIMAFF.

Remarks on this clone: Other DNA sequences in this sample translate to the same CDR3. This chain links TRBV30 with TRBJ1-1; D uncertain. V lost 0 bases and J lost 7, with 6 bases in between. Germline V lookup: CDR1 GTSNPN, CDR2 SVGIG (reference sequence). The CDR3 runs 11 residues. CDR3 protein: CAWSVSHEAFF. DNA of the CDR3: TGTGCCTGGAGTGTAAGTCATGAAGCTTTCTTT. Combining the CDR3 with reference TRBV30 and TRBJ1-1 gives the whole variable domain SQTIHQWPATLVQPVGSPLSLECTVEGTSNPNLYWYRQAAGRGLQLLFYSVGIGQISSEVPQNLSASRPQDRQFILSSKKLLLSDSGFYLCAWSVSHEAFFGQGTRLTVV.

The chain combines TRBV27 with TRBJ1-2; D is possibly TRBD1 (6 bases). V lost 0 bases to trimming and J lost 4 bases, with 9 bases between them. CDR3 length: 14 amino acids. CDR1 is MNHEY, CDR2 SMNVEV, per germline (reference sequence). DNA of the CDR3: TGTGCCAGCAGTTTATCGCAGGGGACCTATGGCTACACCTTC. Protein product: CASSLSQGTYGYTF.

This rearrangement joins TRBV27 to TRBJ2-2; D perhaps matches TRBD1 (6 bases). Germline CDR1 MNHEY, CDR2 SMNVEV (reference sequence). The CDR3 extends over 16 amino acids. Trimming removed 4 bases at V and 3 bases at J, with 15 bases between. As DNA, the CDR3 is TGTGCCAGCAGTTCCCTTGGGGGCATTTACACCGGGGAGCTGTTTTTT. It is translated as CASSSLGGIYTGELFF.

Comment on this clone: At one end the junction does not follow the germline gene, possibly because of a read error. The chain couples TRBV7-7 to TRBJ2-1; 7 positions match TRBD2. The CDR3 totals 14 residues. Germline values: CDR1 SSHAT, CDR2 FNYEAQ (reference sequence). CDR3 residues: CASSPFGEGNEQFF. The CDR3 nucleotides read TGTGCTAGCAGCCCCTTCGGGGAGGGCAATGAGCAGTTCTTC.

V and J are TRBV6-5 and TRBJ2-1; D is possibly TRBD1 or TRBD2 (5 bases each). V was clipped by 3 bases and J by 3 bases, with 9 bases between them. Germline loops: CDR1 MNHEY, CDR2 SVGAGI. The length of the CDR3 is 14 residues. CDR3 nucleotides: TGTGCCAGCAGTTATAGGGACCTCTACAATGAGCAGTTCTTC. It translates to CASSYRDLYNEQFF.

The chain links TRBV15 to TRBJ2-7, with D unclear. Germline-derived CDR1 and CDR2 are LNHNV and YYDKDF (reference sequence). The length of the CDR3 is 14 residues. The germline V and J ends were trimmed by 5 bases and 0 bases, with 11 bases remaining between them. The CDR3 protein is CATSPWQSSYEQYF. The CDR3 nucleotides read TGTGCCACCAGCCCCTGGCAGAGCTCCTACGAGCAGTACTTC.

The chain carries TRBV6-1 and TRBJ1-1; D possibly corresponds to TRBD1 (6 bases). CDR1 and CDR2 from the germline V gene are MNHNS and SASEGT. V was shortened by 4 bases and J by 4 bases, with 13 bases between the two germline ends. The CDR3 runs to 14 residues. CDR3 amino acids: CASSGTGLGTEAFF. The DNA for the CDR3 is TGTGCCAGCAGTGGAACAGGGTTGGGCACTGAAGCTTTCTTT.

With respect to this clone: This CDR3 is also generated by other DNA sequences in the sample. The chain is built from TRBV9 and TRBJ2-3; D gene uncertain. CDR1 SGDLS and CDR2 YYNGEE come from the germline V gene. With 2 bases removed from V and 3 bases from J, the gap between germline ends came to 7 bases. The length of the CDR3 is 13 residues. The DNA for the CDR3 is TGTGCCAGCAGCGTCGGACGAACAGATACGCAGTATTTT. Translation: CASSVGRTDTQYF. The full variable domain, rest sourced from reference TRBV9 and TRBJ2-3, is DSGVTQTPKHLITATGQRVTLRCSPRSGDLSVYWYQQSLDQGLQFLIQYYNGEERAKGNILERFSAQQFPDLHSELNLSSLELGDSALYFCASSVGRTDTQYFGPGTRLTVL.

The count of this clone is one. The V gene is TRBV9, the J gene TRBJ1-2; D unclear. The CDR3 runs 14 residues. V lost 0 bases, J lost 6 bases, and 12 bases lay in between. Per the germline V gene, CDR1 is SGDLS and CDR2 is YYNGEE. CDR3 sequence reads: CASSVGIERNGYTF. The CDR3 DNA sequence: TGTGCCAGCAGCGTAGGCATAGAGAGGAATGGCTACACCTTC.

On this clone: The sample has other DNA sequences that encode this CDR3 too. The chain uses TRBV9 and TRBJ2-7; TRBD1 might be the D (5 bases). This CDR3 has 13 amino acids. Germline CDR1 reads SGDLS; CDR2 reads YYNGEE. V lost 0 bases and J 3 bases, leaving 7 bases between the germline ends. The CDR3 protein is CASSVGGDYEQYF. Here the CDR3 DNA reads TGTGCCAGCAGCGTAGGGGGCGACTACGAGCAGTACTTC. The full variable domain, rest sourced from reference TRBV9 and TRBJ2-7, is DSGVTQTPKHLITATGQRVTLRCSPRSGDLSVYWYQQSLDQGLQFLIQYYNGEERAKGNILERFSAQQFPDLHSELNLSSLELGDSALYFCASSVGGDYEQYFGPGTRLTVT.

Comments on this clone: The sample holds other DNA sequences that translate to the same CDR3. V usage is TRBV9 and J usage is TRBJ2-7; 9 bases align to TRBD1. The germline V gene has CDR1 SGDLS and CDR2 YYNGEE. The CDR3 runs to 14 residues. V lost 0 bases to trimming and J lost 7 bases; unmatched junction nucleotides: 5. This CDR3 reads CASSVGDRVLEQYF. Written as DNA, the CDR3 is TGTGCCAGCAGCGTAGGGGACAGGGTCCTGGAGCAGTACTTC.

The chain is built from TRBV2 and TRBJ2-7; TRBD1 matches at 7 bases. The CDR3 length is 15 residues. V trimming: 1 base; J trimming: 3 bases; junction bases outside the gene matches: 6. The germline V gene has CDR1 SNHLY and CDR2 FYNNEI. As DNA, the CDR3 is TGTGCCAGCAGTGAAGAGGGGGCCGCCAACTACGAGCAGTACTTC. This encodes CASSEEGAANYEQYF.